The clone carrying this T cell receptor (beta chain) was seen more than once but under ten times. The antigen is not known. The germline V and J ends were trimmed by 4 bases and 6 bases, with 13 bases remaining between them. The CDR3 spans 13 residues. Germline V CDR1 and CDR2: ENHRY, SYGVKD. The source of the sample is a study of cytomegalovirus exposure and HLA in healthy donors. Findings and caveats of the study: Researchers counted approximately 160 TCR beta chains as cytomegalovirus-associated. Highly shared sequence variants in one cluster were likely a sequencing artifact. Donor immune exposure was known only as CMV serostatus. Cytomegalovirus status was reportedly diagnosed by the classifier with high specificity and sensitivity.

A multiplex PCR was run with 60 Vbeta primers and 13 Jbeta primers. The protocol was immunoSEQ multiplex PCR, while the TCRdb copy is restricted to in-frame clones and leaves out a portion. Altogether around 130,000 clones are present, more than 60% being singletons, with the ten largest covering about 1.5%. The chain joins TRBV10-3 to TRBJ2-7; TRBD2 is a possible D gene (5 bases). The sequence was obtained from a man aged 18 to 29 in good health and CMV-seronegative. Sequenced material: PBMCs. CDR3 coding DNA: TGTGCCATCAGTGGACGGACTCTGCGCGAGCAGTACTTC. Protein product: CAISGRTLREQYF.